The 30 T cell receptor beta chains in this list originate from one sample, sequenced in a study of blood T cell repertoires in COVID-19. Profiling relied on immunoSEQ multiplex PCR, and the TCRdb table lists in-frame clones only, not all of them. The sample has about 270,000 clones, about 87% seen once. The sequencing sample was made of peripheral blood. The receptors come from a man between 60 and 75 years old who had recovered from COVID-19.

This chain joins TRBV12-3 or TRBV12-4 and TRBJ2-2; possibly TRBD2 for D (5 bases). The CDR3 runs to 13 residues. V was pared by 6 bases and J by 6 bases, with 11 bases between. The CDR3: CASSHTRPGELFF. CDR3 bases: TGTGCCAGCAGCCATACTAGGCCCGGGGAGCTGTTTTTT.

The chain links TRBV6-5 to TRBJ1-4; D possibly corresponds to TRBD1 (5 bases). The CDR3 contains 15 residues. Germline lookup yields CDR1 MNHEY and CDR2 SVGAGI. With 7 bases removed from V and 0 bases from J, the gap between germline ends came to 12 bases. CDR3 nucleotide sequence: TGTGCCAGCACCCTGACAGTTGCAACTAATGAAAAACTGTTTTTT. Translating gives CASTLTVATNEKLFF.

This chain joins TRBV18 and TRBJ2-5; D is ambiguous. The CDR3 loop spans 14 amino acids. CDR1 and CDR2 (germline): KGHSH, LQKENI. Between the trimmed V and J ends, which lost 5 bases and 2 bases, there was a span of 12 bases. The CDR3 loop reads CASSELRAQETQYF. CDR3 coding DNA: TGTGCCAGCTCAGAACTACGAGCACAAGAGACCCAGTACTTC.

The chain carries TRBV5-1 and TRBJ1-1; D not certain. CDR1 SGHRS and CDR2 YFSETQ come from the germline V gene. This CDR3 spans 15 amino acids. V was clipped by 0 bases and J by 2 bases, with 11 bases between them. As DNA, the CDR3 is TGCGCCAGCAGCTTGGCCTCCGGGGTTAACACTGAAGCTTTCTTT. Amino acids: CASSLASGVNTEAFF.

This rearrangement joins TRBV6-4 to TRBJ2-2; D gene ambiguous. The CDR3 is made up of 13 amino acids. Trimming removed 2 bases from V and 1 base from J, with 2 bases in between. CDR1 and CDR2 from the germline V gene are MRHNA and SNTAGT. The CDR3 protein is CASSDLNTGELFF. The CDR3 DNA is TGTGCCAGCAGTGACCTGAACACCGGGGAGCTGTTTTTT.

This clone was observed a single time. The rearrangement uses TRBV11-2 and TRBJ2-4, with D possibly being TRBD2 (5 bases). The germline gives CDR1 SGHAT, CDR2 FQNNGV. CDR3 length: 15 amino acids. V shed 4 bases and J shed 6 bases, with 16 bases lying between them. The CDR3 DNA follows: TGTGCCAGCAGCTGGGCGGGCATTATGGGAAACATTCAGTACTTC. It codes for CASSWAGIMGNIQYF.

This rearrangement joins TRBV19 to TRBJ1-1, with D possibly being TRBD1 (5 bases). The germline V gene encodes CDR1 LNHDA and CDR2 SQIVND (reference sequence). The CDR3 has 14 amino acids. V gave up 5 bases and J gave up 0 bases, with 10 bases separating them. The CDR3 sequence is CASSGDSLNTEAFF. The CDR3 bases are TGTGCCAGTAGTGGAGACAGTCTGAACACTGAAGCTTTCTTT.

The chain is built from TRBV9 and TRBJ1-4; TRBD1 might be the D (5 bases). The germline gives CDR1 SGDLS, CDR2 YYNGEE. This CDR3 region has 16 residues. V was clipped by 2 bases and J by 2 bases, with 13 bases between them. CDR3 region: CASSVDQGRTNEKLFF. CDR3 sequence (DNA): TGTGCCAGCAGCGTGGATCAGGGTCGCACTAATGAAAAACTGTTTTTT. The full variable domain, with the rest looked up from reference TRBV9 and TRBJ1-4, is DSGVTQTPKHLITATGQRVTLRCSPRSGDLSVYWYQQSLDQGLQFLIQYYNGEERAKGNILERFSAQQFPDLHSELNLSSLELGDSALYFCASSVDQGRTNEKLFFGSGTQLSVL.

The J gene is TRBJ2-6, the V gene TRBV4-2; 7 bases map to TRBD1. The CDR3 spans 18 residues. V shed 1 base and J 1 base; nucleotides not matched to a gene: 7. Germline CDR1 LGHNA, CDR2 YNFKEQ. This CDR3 reads CASSQVASRGSGANVLTF. The CDR3 DNA is TGTGCCAGCAGCCAAGTAGCCAGCAGGGGGTCTGGGGCCAACGTCCTGACTTTC.

The chain couples TRBV4-2 to TRBJ2-7; the D gene is possibly TRBD2 (5 bases). The CDR3 sequence is 18 residues long. Germline V gives CDR1 LGHNA, CDR2 YNFKEQ. V lost 0 bases and J 1 base, leaving 19 bases between the germline ends. CDR3 amino acids: CASSQDRLAQTVSYEQYF. CDR3 sequence (DNA): TGTGCCAGCAGCCAAGATCGCCTAGCACAAACAGTGTCCTACGAGCAGTACTTC.

This sequence joins TRBV7-6 and TRBJ1-1; no clear D. The V gene lost 5 bases and the J gene lost 0 bases, with 7 bases spanning the gap. Per germline, CDR1 SGHVS and CDR2 FNYEAQ. CDR3 length equals 13 residues. The CDR3 DNA reads TGTGCCAGCAGCCAAGCGGTGAACACTGAAGCTTTCTTT. Translated: CASSQAVNTEAFF.

The J gene is TRBJ2-5, the V gene TRBV9; 14 nucleotides align to TRBD2. Losses at the gene ends were 3 bases for V and 2 bases for J; bases not matched to a gene: 3. Germline V gives CDR1 SGDLS, CDR2 YYNGEE. This CDR3 contains 16 residues. CDR3 DNA: TGTGCCAGCAGCGAGAGACTAGCGGGGGGGCAAGAGACCCAGTACTTC. Translating it yields CASSERLAGGQETQYF.

The genes are TRBV6-2 or TRBV6-3 and TRBJ2-7, with 8 bases that match TRBD1. CDR3 length: 15 residues. With V trimmed by 6 bases and J by 0 bases, 7 bases remained unmatched. CDR1 is MNHEY, CDR2 SVGEGT, per germline. CDR3 DNA sequence: TGTGCCAGCAGCTTTCAGGGGGCGACCTCCTACGAGCAGTACTTC. Residues: CASSFQGATSYEQYF.

The CDR3: CASSTYRENTEAFF. The DNA for the CDR3 is TGTGCCAGCAGCACCTACAGGGAGAACACTGAAGCTTTCTTT. This chain links TRBV7-8 with TRBJ1-1, with D tentatively TRBD1 (6 bases). This CDR3 has 14 residues. Trimming removed 5 bases at V and 1 base at J, with 11 bases between. From germline, CDR1 is SGHVS and CDR2 FQNEAQ.

The rearrangement links TRBV5-4 to TRBJ1-2; the D is unclear. V lost 3 bases and J 3 bases, leaving 6 bases between the germline ends. The V gene's germline CDR1 is SGHNT and CDR2 YYREEE (reference sequence). CDR3 length: 12 residues. The CDR3 sequence: CASSSRDYGYTF. CDR3 bases: TGTGCCAGCAGCTCGCGGGACTATGGCTACACCTTC.

V usage is TRBV4-1 and J usage is TRBJ1-5, with a weak D call TRBD1 (5 bases). Germline V gene sequence: CDR1 MGHRA, CDR2 YSYEKL. The CDR3 totals 16 residues. Trimming cost V 1 base and J 0 bases, with 10 bases left between them. The CDR3 spells CASSQGQPYSNQPQHF. The CDR3 coding sequence is TGCGCCAGCAGCCAAGGACAGCCGTATAGCAATCAGCCCCAGCATTTT.

The gene calls are TRBV7-3 and TRBJ2-5, with D hard to call. The CDR3 has 11 amino acids. The ends were cut back, 3 bases at V and 4 bases at J, with 3 bases in the middle. Germline-derived CDR1 and CDR2 are SGHTA and FQGTGA. The CDR3 nucleotides are TGTGCCAGCAGCTTCGGAGAGACCCAGTACTTC. Translating it yields CASSFGETQYF.

The rearrangement links TRBV7-9 to TRBJ2-1; D might be TRBD2 (5 bases). Germline CDR1 reads SEHNR; CDR2 reads FQNEAQ (reference sequence). This CDR3 region has 11 residues. The V end was cut by 4 bases, the J end by 12 bases, with 10 bases between. CDR3 DNA sequence: TGTGCCAGCAGCTACCGGGATGGGCAGTTCTTC. It codes for CASSYRDGQFF.

The rearrangement links TRBV14 to TRBJ2-4; 15 bases are a match to TRBD2. This CDR3 comprises 17 residues. After removal of 4 bases from V and 7 bases from J, the junction contained 8 bases not matched to a gene. The V gene's germline CDR1 is SGHDN and CDR2 FVKESK. CDR3 in DNA: TGTGCCAGCAGCCCCGGACTAGCGGGGGGGCTTAGTAACATTCAGTACTTC. This encodes CASSPGLAGGLSNIQYF.

V gene TRBV29-1 combines with J gene TRBJ2-2; tentatively, D is TRBD1 (6 bases). CDR1 SQVTM and CDR2 ANQGSEA come from the germline V gene. V lost 3 bases and J lost 5, with 10 bases in between. The CDR3 is made up of 13 amino acids. CDR3 in DNA: TGCAGCGTTGATAGGGGGTTAACCGGGGAGCTGTTTTTT. Translating gives CSVDRGLTGELFF.

This clone was seen a few times. The chain uses TRBV5-1 and TRBJ2-7, with TRBD1 matching over 8 bases. The CDR3 runs to 14 residues. Losses at the gene ends were 6 bases for V and 5 bases for J; bases not matched to a gene: 10. Germline CDR1 SGHRS, CDR2 YFSETQ. CDR3 sequence reads: CASTQGTGLNEQYF. In nucleotides, the CDR3 is TGCGCCAGCACTCAGGGGACAGGTCTTAACGAGCAGTACTTC.

The chain links TRBV27 to TRBJ2-7; 7 positions match TRBD2. There are 15 residues in the CDR3. Germline V gives CDR1 MNHEY, CDR2 SMNVEV (reference sequence). The V gene end was trimmed by 6 bases and the J gene end by 2 bases; junction bases not matched to a gene: 10. The CDR3 nucleotides are TGTGCCAGCAGCCCTCGCGCGGGGGTTACCTACGAGCAGTACTTC. This gives the protein CASSPRAGVTYEQYF.

The V gene is TRBV5-8, the J gene TRBJ1-1; D ambiguous. The V and J ends lost 0 bases and 6 bases respectively, with 12 bases between them. CDR1 is SGHTS, CDR2 YDEGEE, per germline. The CDR3 extends over 14 amino acids. This CDR3 reads CASSLVGVFAEAFF. In nucleotides, the CDR3 is TGTGCCAGCAGCTTGGTCGGGGTTTTCGCTGAAGCTTTCTTT.

The gene calls are TRBV24-1 and TRBJ2-7; 7 bases line up with TRBD1. Germline trimming cut 3 bases from V and 7 bases from J; bases unmatched to any gene: 8. CDR1 is KGHDR, CDR2 SFDVKD, per germline. The CDR3 length is 14 residues. The CDR3 sequence: CATSDPRQGDEQYF. CDR3 coding DNA: TGTGCCACCAGTGATCCCCGACAGGGTGATGAGCAGTACTTC.

The sample holds one count of this clone. The V call is TRBV18, the J call TRBJ1-3; D call uncertain. Per the germline V gene, CDR1 is KGHSH and CDR2 is LQKENI. Deletions cut 10 bases from V and 1 base from J, with 8 bases between. There are 12 residues in the CDR3. CDR3 residues: CANAGSGNTIYF. CDR3 in DNA: TGTGCCAACGCAGGTTCTGGAAACACCATATATTTT. Full variable domain (missing parts from reference TRBV18 and TRBJ1-3): NAGVMQNPRHLVRRRGQEARLRCSPMKGHSHVYWYRQLPEEGLKFMVYLQKENIIDESGMPKERFSAEFPKEGPSILRIQQVVRGDSAAYFCANAGSGNTIYFGEGSWLTVV.

The chain joins TRBV6-5 to TRBJ2-7, with 7 positions matching TRBD1. With V trimmed by 2 bases and J by 3 bases, 4 bases remained unmatched. The CDR3 spans 14 residues. Per germline, CDR1 MNHEY and CDR2 SVGAGI. The CDR3 coding sequence is TGTGCCAGCAGTTACACCCGGGACAGCTACGAGCAGTACTTC. Translation: CASSYTRDSYEQYF.

V gene TRBV27 combines with J gene TRBJ1-2, with 8 bases fitting TRBD1. The trim removed 5 bases at V and 4 bases at J, leaving 9 bases unmatched. Looked up from germline, CDR1 is MNHEY and CDR2 is SMNVEV (reference sequence). The length of the CDR3 is 15 residues. The CDR3 bases are TGTGCCAGCAGTCCCGTACTGGACAGGGCCTATGGCTACACCTTC. This gives the protein CASSPVLDRAYGYTF.

The chain uses TRBV15 and TRBJ1-2; 10 bases are a match to TRBD1. From germline, CDR1 is LNHNV and CDR2 YYDKDF (reference sequence). V dropped 2 bases and J dropped 5; count of bases not matched to a gene: 8. The CDR3 has 16 amino acids. The CDR3 coding sequence is TGTGCCACCAGCAGACCAGACAGGGGGCTAGGGTATGGCTACACCTTC. Translated, it gives CATSRPDRGLGYGYTF. Looking up the rest from reference TRBV15 and TRBJ1-2 gives the full variable domain: DAMVIQNPRYQVTQFGKPVTLSCSQTLNHNVMYWYQQKSSQAPKLLFHYYDKDFNNEADTPDNFQSRRPNTSFCFLDIRSPGLGDTAMYLCATSRPDRGLGYGYTFGSGTRLTVV.

The gene calls are TRBV11-3 and TRBJ1-6; D is perhaps TRBD1 (5 bases). CDR1 and CDR2 (germline): SGHNT, YENEEA. The length of the CDR3 is 13 residues. Trimming removed 1 base at V and 7 bases at J, with 5 bases between. The DNA for the CDR3 is TGTGCCAGCAGCTTAGCAGGGAATTCACCCCTCCACTTT. Its protein is CASSLAGNSPLHF.

V is TRBV5-6 and J is TRBJ1-4; 7 positions match TRBD1. This CDR3 has 16 amino acids. The ends lost 2 bases at V and 8 bases at J; junction bases unmatched: 12. Per the germline V gene, CDR1 is SGHDT and CDR2 is YYEEEE. In DNA form, the CDR3 reads TGTGCCAGCAGCTTTACGACGACAGGGAGGCTCGAAAAACTGTTTTTT. Translated, it gives CASSFTTTGRLEKLFF.